This section outlines one TCR beta chain sequence together with its context. Its antigen is still unknown. These data are taken from a study of CD8+ T cells in alopecia areata. TCR sequencing used cDNA made by reverse transcription of extracted RNA. Clones were sequenced by immunoSEQ multiplex PCR, and TCRdb holds only the in-frame ones, with some missing. Here the sample spans 170,000 or so clones, roughly 53% being singletons. Whole-study findings and limits: Mouse data revealed clearer TCR sharing than patient data did, a gap possibly tied to HLA.

This sample's treatment: oral pan-JAK inhibitor, 5-10 mg twice daily. CDR1 is SEHNR and CDR2 is FQNEAQ in the germline V gene (reference sequence). The germline V and J ends were trimmed by 4 bases and 0 bases, with 13 bases remaining between them. CDR3 size: 16 residues. Sample: CD8+ T cells sorted from blood, taken at week 24, from a patient treated with tofacitinib. V and J are TRBV7-9 and TRBJ2-1, with D possibly being TRBD2 (6 bases). This sequence originates from a human donor with alopecia areata. CDR3 bases: TGTGCCAGCAGCTCGAGGGACGGGAGCTCCTACAATGAGCAGTTCTTC. This sequence encodes CASSSRDGSSYNEQFF. The variable domain in full, completed from reference TRBV7-9 and TRBJ2-1, reads DTGVSQNPRHKITKRGQNVTFRCDPISEHNRLYWYRQTLGQGPEFLTYFQNEAQLEKSRLLSDRFSAERPKGSFSTLEIQRTEQGDSAMYLCASSSRDGSSYNEQFFGPGTRLTVL.